The source of this T cell receptor (beta chain) is a study of cytomegalovirus exposure and HLA in healthy donors. V was clipped by 4 bases and J by 4 bases; unmatched bases: 7. Germline V gene sequence: CDR1 SGHNT, CDR2 YYREEE (reference sequence). CDR3 length: 14 residues. Primers: 60 Vbeta forward and 13 Jbeta reverse. Using immunoSEQ multiplex PCR, the repertoire was profiled, and TCRdb retains in-frame clones only, with some absent. This sample contains roughly 120,000 clones. The clonotype comes from a man aged 25-40 years in good health and CMV-seronegative. Sample: PBMCs. The rearrangement joins TRBV5-4 to TRBJ2-5; 7 nucleotides line up with TRBD1. DNA of the CDR3: TGTGCCAGCAGCCCAACAGGGGAAGGAGAGACCCAGTACTTC. Translated, it gives CASSPTGEGETQYF. The full variable domain, in which reference TRBV5-4 and TRBJ2-5 provide the parts outside the CDR3, is ETGVTQSPTHLIKTRGQQVTLRCSSQSGHNTVSWYQQALGQGPQFIFQYYREEENGRGNFPPRFSGLQFPNYSSELNVNALELDDSALYLCASSPTGEGETQYFGPGTRLLVL.